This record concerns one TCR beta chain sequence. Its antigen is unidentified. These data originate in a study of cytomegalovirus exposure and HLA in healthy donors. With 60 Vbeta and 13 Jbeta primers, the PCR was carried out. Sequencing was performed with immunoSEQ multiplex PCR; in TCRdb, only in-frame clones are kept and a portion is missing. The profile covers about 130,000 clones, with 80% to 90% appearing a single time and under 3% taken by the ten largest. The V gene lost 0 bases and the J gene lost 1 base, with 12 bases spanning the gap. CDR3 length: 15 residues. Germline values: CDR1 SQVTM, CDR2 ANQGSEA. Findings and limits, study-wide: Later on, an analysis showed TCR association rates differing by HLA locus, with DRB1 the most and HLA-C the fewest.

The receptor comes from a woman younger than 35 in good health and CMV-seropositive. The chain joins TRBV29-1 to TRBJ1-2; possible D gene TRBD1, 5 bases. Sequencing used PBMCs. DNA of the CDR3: TGCAGCGTTGAAGAAGTGGGGCCCAGTAACTATGGCTACACCTTC. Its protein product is CSVEEVGPSNYGYTF.